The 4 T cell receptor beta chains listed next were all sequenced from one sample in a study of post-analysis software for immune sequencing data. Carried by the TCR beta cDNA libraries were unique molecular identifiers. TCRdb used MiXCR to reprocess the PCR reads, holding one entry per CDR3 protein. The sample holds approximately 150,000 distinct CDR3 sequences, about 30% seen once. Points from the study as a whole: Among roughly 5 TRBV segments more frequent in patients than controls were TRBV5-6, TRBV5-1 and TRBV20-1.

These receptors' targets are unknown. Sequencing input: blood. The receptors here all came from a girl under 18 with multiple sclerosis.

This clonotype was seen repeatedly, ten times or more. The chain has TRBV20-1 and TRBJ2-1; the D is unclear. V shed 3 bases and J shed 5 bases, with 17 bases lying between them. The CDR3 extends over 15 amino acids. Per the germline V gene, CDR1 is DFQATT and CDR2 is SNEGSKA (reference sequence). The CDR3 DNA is TGCAGTGCTAGTTCTCCTGGGCTAAATGACAATGAGCAGTTCTTC. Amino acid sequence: CSASSPGLNDNEQFF.

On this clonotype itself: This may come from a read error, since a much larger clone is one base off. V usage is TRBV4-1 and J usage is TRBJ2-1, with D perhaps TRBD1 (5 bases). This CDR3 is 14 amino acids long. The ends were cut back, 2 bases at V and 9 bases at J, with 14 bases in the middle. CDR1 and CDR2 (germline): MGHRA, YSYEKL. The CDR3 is CASSQTPRVVEQFF. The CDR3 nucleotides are TGCGCCAGCAGCCAAACACCCAGGGTCGTTGAGCAGTTCTTC.

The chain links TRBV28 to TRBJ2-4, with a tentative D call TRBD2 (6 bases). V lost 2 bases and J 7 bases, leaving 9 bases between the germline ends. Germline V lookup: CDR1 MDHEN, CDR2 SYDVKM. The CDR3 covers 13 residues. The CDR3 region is CASSLPGGNIQYF. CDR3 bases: TGTGCCAGCAGTTTACCAGGAGGGAACATTCAGTACTTC.

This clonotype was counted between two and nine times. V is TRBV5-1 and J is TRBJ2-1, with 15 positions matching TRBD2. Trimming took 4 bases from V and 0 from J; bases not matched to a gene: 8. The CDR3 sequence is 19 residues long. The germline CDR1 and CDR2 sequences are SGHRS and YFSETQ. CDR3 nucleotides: TGCGCCAGCAGCCCTGGGACTAGCGGGGGGTTAATCTCCTACAATGAGCAGTTCTTC. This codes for CASSPGTSGGLISYNEQFF.